A single sample gave rise to the 27 T cell receptor beta chains below, sequenced in a study of T cell repertoires in cytomegalovirus infection. TCRdb called the reads again in MiXCR, with one record for every CDR3 protein. The table has some 130,000 distinct CDR3 sequences, about 10% seen once; the top ten hold 10%. The specimen was PBMCs. The source of these receptors is a human donor in good health (CMV status not recorded). Some clones in this sample may be carry-over from other donors' samples.

In its sample, this clonotype was seen many times. The gene calls are TRBV7-8 and TRBJ1-4, with D possibly TRBD1 on 5 matching bases. V lost 4 bases to trimming and J lost 8 bases, with 14 bases between them. Germline lookup yields CDR1 SGHVS and CDR2 FQNEAQ. The CDR3 consists of 14 residues. The CDR3 loop reads CASSSGRLREKLFF. CDR3 bases: TGTGCCAGCAGCTCGGGACGGTTACGAGAAAAACTGTTTTTT. The whole variable domain, remainder taken from reference TRBV7-8 and TRBJ1-4, is GAGVSQSPRYKVAKRGQDVALRCDPISGHVSLFWYQQALGQGPEFLTYFQNEAQLDKSGLPSDRFFAERPEGSVSTLKIQRTQQEDSAVYLCASSSGRLREKLFFGSGTQLSVL.

There are many counts of this clonotype. The J gene is TRBJ2-7, the V gene TRBV28; D tentatively reads TRBD1 or TRBD2 (5 bases each). Per germline, CDR1 MDHEN and CDR2 SYDVKM. The CDR3 totals 14 residues. The V and J ends lost 8 bases and 5 bases respectively, with 19 bases between them. CDR3 protein: CASHGGAGWNEQYF. CDR3 nucleotide sequence: TGTGCCAGCCATGGGGGAGCAGGGTGGAACGAGCAGTACTTC.

This chain joins TRBV6-5 and TRBJ1-5, with D unclear. Trimming left V 4 bases short and J 7 bases short, with 8 bases between. Germline assignment: CDR1 MNHEY and CDR2 SVGAGI. The CDR3 extends over 12 amino acids. The CDR3 DNA follows: TGTGCCAGCAGTTCGGGGTTGCAGCCCCAGCATTTT. Its protein is CASSSGLQPQHF.

Concerning this clonotype: This may arise from a read error, as a much more abundant clone is one base away. V gene TRBV6-5 combines with J gene TRBJ1-1; D is possibly TRBD1 (6 bases). The CDR3 is made up of 15 amino acids. The germline gives CDR1 MNHEY, CDR2 SVGAGI. CDR3 bases: TGTGCCAGCAGTTACCCTGGGACAAGGAACACTGAAGTTTTCTTT. Protein product: CASSYPGTRNTEVFF.

The rearrangement joins TRBV2 to TRBJ2-2; 9 bases match TRBD1. J lost 6 bases, V lost 6 bases, and 8 bases had no gene match. The CDR3 is made up of 15 amino acids. Germline CDR1 is SNHLY and CDR2 is FYNNEI. The CDR3 here is CASSSGTGRSGELFF. DNA for the CDR3: TGTGCCAGCAGCTCCGGGACAGGGAGATCCGGGGAGCTGTTTTTT.

Note on this clonotype: A single base separates this from a much larger clone, so it may be a read error. The chain couples TRBV6-7 to TRBJ2-1; the D is unclear. TRBV6-7 is classed as an ORF, of uncertain function. The CDR3 is 12 amino acids. The CDR3 DNA reads as TGTGCCAGCGGGCCCATTGACAATGACCAGTTCTTC. Translated, it gives CASGPIDNDQFF.

This clonotype was seen many times. J is TRBJ2-7 and V is TRBV6-2 or TRBV6-3; 8 nucleotides match TRBD1. Germline-derived CDR1 and CDR2 are MNHEY and SVGEGT. Germline trimming cut 6 bases from V and 3 bases from J; bases unmatched to any gene: 4. The CDR3 consists of 13 residues. As DNA, the CDR3 is TGTGCCAGCAGGGGGACAGGCATCTACGAGCAGTACTTC. This sequence encodes CASRGTGIYEQYF.

The sample holds many counts of this clonotype. The CDR3 reads CASSYNYEQYF. The CDR3 DNA reads as TGTGCCAGCAGCTATAACTACGAGCAGTACTTC. J is TRBJ2-7 and V is TRBV7-9; D not resolved. V was cut by 4 bases and J by 3 bases, with 4 bases left in between. Per germline, CDR1 SEHNR and CDR2 FQNEAQ (reference sequence). This CDR3 has 11 amino acids.

This clonotype has a count of ten or more. The chain recombines TRBV7-2 with TRBJ2-1; 12 nucleotides line up with TRBD2. Germline V gene sequence: CDR1 SGHTA, CDR2 FQGNSA. This CDR3 is 18 amino acids long. V gave up 2 bases and J gave up 0 bases; unmatched junction bases: 5. The CDR3 region is CASSLFLAGGSSYNEQFF. The CDR3 bases are TGTGCCAGCAGCTTATTCCTAGCGGGGGGGAGCTCCTACAATGAGCAGTTCTTC.

At least ten counts were recorded for this clonotype. CDR3 in amino acids: CASSTLGGIGEQYF. The CDR3 DNA is TGTGCCAGTAGTACCCTCGGAGGGATCGGCGAGCAGTACTTC. The chain links TRBV19 to TRBJ2-7; possibly TRBD2 for D (6 bases). Trimming shortened V by 4 bases and J by 6 bases, and 16 bases separated the two germline ends. The CDR3 contains 14 residues. CDR1 and CDR2 from the germline V gene are LNHDA and SQIVND (reference sequence).

This clonotype was found many times. The V gene is TRBV28, the J gene TRBJ1-5; 9 nucleotides agree with TRBD1. The germline CDR1 and CDR2 sequences are MDHEN and SYDVKM. Trimming took 3 bases from V and 2 from J; bases not matched to a gene: 8. The CDR3 contains 17 residues. The chain's CDR3 is CASSFHRGQPGNQPQHF. The CDR3 DNA is TGTGCCAGCAGTTTTCACAGGGGGCAACCGGGCAATCAGCCCCAGCATTTT.

This clonotype came up many times. V and J are TRBV2 and TRBJ2-2, with TRBD1 identical over 9 bases. Unmatched junction bases numbered 11, after V lost 6 bases and J lost 6 bases. This CDR3 has 16 residues. Looked up from germline, CDR1 is SNHLY and CDR2 is FYNNEI. CDR3 sequence (DNA): TGTGCCAGCAGAAAGGACAGGGGATTTGTGGCCGGGGAGCTGTTTTTT. It translates to CASRKDRGFVAGELFF.

The chain has TRBV12-3 or TRBV12-4 and TRBJ2-7; D might be TRBD2 (6 bases). Trimming took off 1 base at V and 3 bases at J, with 10 bases between the two ends. The CDR3 length is 14 residues. CDR3 region: CASSLGPGGYEQYF. The CDR3 DNA sequence: TGTGCCAGCAGTTTAGGGCCCGGGGGCTACGAGCAGTACTTC.

Concerning this clonotype itself: This may arise from a read error, as a much more abundant clone is one base away. The V and J genes are TRBV29-1 and TRBJ2-1; 8 bases are a match to TRBD1. Trimming at V came to 7 bases and at J to 3 bases, leaving 8 bases not matched to a gene. The CDR3 is made up of 14 amino acids. Per the germline V gene, CDR1 is SQVTM and CDR2 is ANQGSEA. CDR3: CSAKHRGDYNEQFF. In DNA, the CDR3 is TGCAGCGCAAAACACAGGGGGGACTACAATGAGCAGTTCTTC.

The CDR3 is CASSPDNSYEQYF. CDR3 nucleotides: TGTGCCAGCAGCCCTGACAACTCCTACGAGCAGTACTTC. The chain employs TRBV7-6 and TRBJ2-7; D ambiguous. Germline V gene data show CDR1 as SGHVS and CDR2 as FNYEAQ. The CDR3 totals 13 residues. V lost 5 bases and J 0 bases, leaving 8 bases between the germline ends.

This clonotype has a count of ten or more. This rearrangement joins TRBV29-1 to TRBJ2-1; 12 nucleotides agree with TRBD2. CDR3 size: 17 residues. The trim removed 3 bases at V and 3 bases at J, leaving 9 bases unmatched. CDR1 and CDR2 from the germline V gene are SQVTM and ANQGSEA. DNA for the CDR3: TGCAGCGTTGATGGGGCTAGCGGGGGGGCGCTCTACAATGAGCAGTTCTTC. Its protein is CSVDGASGGALYNEQFF.

This clonotype was picked up many times. The chain employs TRBV7-2 and TRBJ1-2; unclear D gene. The CDR3 runs 13 residues. CDR1 is SGHTA and CDR2 is FQGNSA in the germline V gene. V was clipped by 5 bases and J by 4 bases, with 11 bases between them. The CDR3 loop is CASSPGRIYGYTF. The CDR3 DNA reads TGTGCCAGCAGCCCCGGACGGATCTATGGCTACACCTTC.

This clonotype was counted at least ten times. The V and J genes are TRBV27 and TRBJ1-1; 8 bases are a match to TRBD1. Trimming cost V 2 bases and J 5 bases; bases outside gene matches: 4. Germline V gives CDR1 MNHEY, CDR2 SMNVEV (reference sequence). CDR3 length equals 14 residues. The CDR3, as DNA: TGTGCCAGCAGTTTAGACAGGGGTTGGACTGAAGCTTTCTTT. It is translated as CASSLDRGWTEAFF.

J is TRBJ2-3 and V is TRBV7-6; TRBD2 agrees at 7 bases. Germline values: CDR1 SGHVS, CDR2 FNYEAQ. The CDR3 runs to 11 residues. Trimming removed 5 bases from V and 10 bases from J; junction bases left unmatched: 3. CDR3 DNA sequence: TGTGCCAGCAGCCGGGACTATGCGCAGTATTTT. It codes for CASSRDYAQYF.

This clonotype was observed a single time. This sequence joins TRBV3-1 and TRBJ2-2; D is unclear. V lost 0 bases to trimming and J lost 6 bases, with 5 bases between them. CDR3 length: 13 amino acids. The germline V gene encodes CDR1 LGHDT and CDR2 YNNKEL (reference sequence). The CDR3 protein is CASSQDFAGELFF. CDR3 sequence (DNA): TGTGCCAGCAGCCAAGATTTCGCCGGGGAGCTGTTTTTT.

This clonotype was picked up a small number of times. The chain joins TRBV20-1 to TRBJ2-3; 8 bases fit TRBD2. CDR1 is DFQATT and CDR2 is SNEGSKA in the germline V gene (reference sequence). This CDR3 has 15 residues. V lost 0 bases to trimming and J lost 4 bases; unmatched junction nucleotides: 6. The CDR3 protein is CSARDPGGRSDTQYF. CDR3 coding DNA: TGCAGTGCTAGAGATCCGGGGGGGCGGTCAGATACGCAGTATTTT.

This clonotype was counted many times. The gene calls are TRBV7-9 and TRBJ2-5, with 9 bases aligning to TRBD1. The V gene end was trimmed by 1 base and the J gene end by 4 bases; junction bases not matched to a gene: 4. Germline CDR1 is SEHNR and CDR2 is FQNEAQ (reference sequence). The CDR3 extends over 15 amino acids. This CDR3 is CASSLDRGQGETQYF. In nucleotides, the CDR3 is TGTGCCAGCAGCTTAGACAGGGGGCAAGGAGAGACCCAGTACTTC.

This clonotype came up a few times. The chain joins TRBV12-3 or TRBV12-4 to TRBJ1-2; maybe TRBD1 (5 bases). The CDR3 has 17 amino acids. Deletions cut 6 bases from V and 6 bases from J, with 26 bases between. CDR3 nucleotides: TGTGCCAGCAGCCGTACCCCTCGGTGGGGCGGCCCGAATGGCTACACCTTC. Its translation is CASSRTPRWGGPNGYTF.

The sample holds many counts of this clonotype. V usage is TRBV7-2 and J usage is TRBJ1-1; D possibly corresponds to TRBD1 (5 bases). The germline gives CDR1 SGHTA, CDR2 FQGNSA. This CDR3 has 16 amino acids. Trimming left V 3 bases short and J 3 bases short, with 17 bases between. The CDR3 reads CASSFPGFSTDTEAFF. CDR3 in DNA: TGTGCCAGCAGCTTTCCAGGGTTCTCCACGGACACTGAAGCTTTCTTT.

J is TRBJ2-1 and V is TRBV12-3 or TRBV12-4; 7 nucleotides agree with TRBD2. The V and J ends lost 3 bases and 5 bases, in that order; junction bases with no gene match: 4. The CDR3 extends over 14 amino acids. The CDR3 is CASSLGGSDNEQFF. CDR3 sequence (DNA): TGTGCCAGCAGTTTGGGAGGGAGCGACAATGAGCAGTTCTTC.

This clonotype was counted a few times. V usage is TRBV5-4 and J usage is TRBJ1-1; TRBD1 matches at 7 bases. This CDR3 spans 14 amino acids. Germline CDR1 is SGHNT and CDR2 is YYREEE (reference sequence). J was trimmed by 3 bases and V by 2 bases; bases with no gene match: 4. CDR3 sequence reads: CASSLGGMDTEAFF. CDR3 nucleotides: TGTGCCAGCAGCTTAGGGGGCATGGACACTGAAGCTTTCTTT. Full variable domain (missing parts from reference TRBV5-4 and TRBJ1-1): ETGVTQSPTHLIKTRGQQVTLRCSSQSGHNTVSWYQQALGQGPQFIFQYYREEENGRGNFPPRFSGLQFPNYSSELNVNALELDDSALYLCASSLGGMDTEAFFGQGTRLTVV.

In its sample, this clonotype was seen many times. The chain is built from TRBV28 and TRBJ1-1; TRBD1 matches at 7 bases. The CDR3 has 13 residues. The V gene end was trimmed by 7 bases and the J gene end by 4 bases; junction bases not matched to a gene: 6. Germline V gives CDR1 MDHEN, CDR2 SYDVKM. This chain's CDR3 is CASNKRQGTEAFF. CDR3 nucleotide sequence: TGTGCCAGCAATAAACGACAGGGCACTGAAGCTTTCTTT.